This T cell receptor beta chain is drawn from a study of blood T cell repertoires in COVID-19. Study overall: Sample material is recorded as cDNA or gDNA derived from T cells, B-cell-depleted T cells, or PBMCs.

The germline V gene encodes CDR1 ENHRY and CDR2 SYGVKD. Trimming at V came to 6 bases and at J to 1 base, leaving 8 bases not matched to a gene. CDR3 size: 17 residues. The data were produced by immunoSEQ multiplex PCR, yet TCRdb's version contains in-frame clones alone and is incomplete. Here the sample spans 40,000 to 55,000 clones, around nine tenths being singletons. The source of this sequence is a man in his forties or fifties with COVID-19, enrolled during active disease. The chain is built from TRBV10-3 and TRBJ1-5; TRBD1 matches at 11 bases. Sequencing used peripheral blood. The CDR3 sequence is CAISPGTGGGSNQPQHF. The CDR3 bases are TGTGCCATCAGCCCCGGGACAGGGGGAGGCAGCAATCAGCCCCAGCATTTT.